This T cell receptor (delta chain) was identified during a study of gamma-delta T cells after stem cell transplantation. The CDR3 runs 17 residues. From germline, CDR1 is GEAIGNYY and CDR2 EKD. TCRdb repeated clone calling on the RT-PCR reads with CATT. The sample holds about 4,600 delta-chain clones, roughly 1.9% seen once. Details on this clone: The TCRdb protein, from a much larger clone, departs from this DNA's translation at residue 5, likely by read error; the protein shown derives from the DNA.

V is TRDV2 and J is TRDJ1; weak D call: TRDD2 (6 bases). Sequenced input: gamma-delta T cells. The source of this sequence is a human donor. It is not recorded whose cells these are; they may come from a transplant donor. The CDR3 is CACDALLPRKDTNKLIF. The CDR3 nucleotides are TGTGCCTGTGACGCTCTCCTTCCCCGGAAAGACACCAATAAACTCATCTTT.